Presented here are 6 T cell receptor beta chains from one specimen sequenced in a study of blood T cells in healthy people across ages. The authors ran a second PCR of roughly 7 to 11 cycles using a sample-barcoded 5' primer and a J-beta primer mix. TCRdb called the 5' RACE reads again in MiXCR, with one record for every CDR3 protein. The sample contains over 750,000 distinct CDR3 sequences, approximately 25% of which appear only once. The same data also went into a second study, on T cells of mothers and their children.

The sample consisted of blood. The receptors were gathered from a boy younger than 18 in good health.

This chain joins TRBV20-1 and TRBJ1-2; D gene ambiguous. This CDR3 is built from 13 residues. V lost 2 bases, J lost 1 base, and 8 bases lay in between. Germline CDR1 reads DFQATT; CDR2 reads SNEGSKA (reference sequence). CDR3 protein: CSARRDDNYGYTF. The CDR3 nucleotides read TGCAGTGCTAGACGGGATGATAACTATGGCTACACCTTC.

This CDR3 is CSVEEAETSGSPETQYF. CDR3 DNA: TGCAGCGTTGAAGAGGCTGAGACTAGCGGGAGTCCAGAGACCCAGTACTTC. V usage is TRBV29-1 and J usage is TRBJ2-5; 12 positions match TRBD2. V shed 0 bases and J 4 bases; nucleotides not matched to a gene: 9. The germline V gene encodes CDR1 SQVTM and CDR2 ANQGSEA. The CDR3 is made up of 17 amino acids.

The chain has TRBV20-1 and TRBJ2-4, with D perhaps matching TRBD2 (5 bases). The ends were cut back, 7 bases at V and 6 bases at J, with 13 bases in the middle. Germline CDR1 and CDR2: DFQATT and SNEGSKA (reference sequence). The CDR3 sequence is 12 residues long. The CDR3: CSVLREGNIQYF. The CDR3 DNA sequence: TGCAGTGTCCTCCGTGAGGGAAACATTCAGTACTTC.

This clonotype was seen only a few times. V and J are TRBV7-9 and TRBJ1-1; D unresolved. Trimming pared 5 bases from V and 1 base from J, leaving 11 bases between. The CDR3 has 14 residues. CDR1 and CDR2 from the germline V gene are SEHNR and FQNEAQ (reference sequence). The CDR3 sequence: CASSHSRENTEAFF. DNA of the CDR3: TGTGCCAGCAGCCACTCAAGGGAGAACACTGAAGCTTTCTTT. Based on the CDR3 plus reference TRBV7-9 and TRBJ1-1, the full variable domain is DTGVSQNPRHKITKRGQNVTFRCDPISEHNRLYWYRQTLGQGPEFLTYFQNEAQLEKSRLLSDRFSAERPKGSFSTLEIQRTEQGDSAMYLCASSHSRENTEAFFGQGTRLTVV.

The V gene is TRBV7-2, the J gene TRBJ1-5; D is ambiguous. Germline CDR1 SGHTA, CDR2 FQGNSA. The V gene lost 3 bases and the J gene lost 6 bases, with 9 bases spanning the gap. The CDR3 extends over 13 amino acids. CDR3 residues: CASSFYGGQPQHF. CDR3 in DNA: TGTGCCAGCAGCTTTTACGGAGGTCAGCCCCAGCATTTT. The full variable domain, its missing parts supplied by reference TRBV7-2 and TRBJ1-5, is GAGVSQSPSNKVTEKGKDVELRCDPISGHTALYWYRQSLGQGLEFLIYFQGNSAPDKSGLPSDRFSAERTGGSVSTLTIQRTQQEDSAVYLCASSFYGGQPQHFGDGTRLSIL.

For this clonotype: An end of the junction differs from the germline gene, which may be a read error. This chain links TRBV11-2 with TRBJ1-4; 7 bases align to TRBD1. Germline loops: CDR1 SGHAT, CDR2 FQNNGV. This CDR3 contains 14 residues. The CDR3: CVSSSRGGGGKLFF. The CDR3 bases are TGTGTCAGCAGCTCCAGGGGGGGAGGTGGAAAACTGTTTTTT.